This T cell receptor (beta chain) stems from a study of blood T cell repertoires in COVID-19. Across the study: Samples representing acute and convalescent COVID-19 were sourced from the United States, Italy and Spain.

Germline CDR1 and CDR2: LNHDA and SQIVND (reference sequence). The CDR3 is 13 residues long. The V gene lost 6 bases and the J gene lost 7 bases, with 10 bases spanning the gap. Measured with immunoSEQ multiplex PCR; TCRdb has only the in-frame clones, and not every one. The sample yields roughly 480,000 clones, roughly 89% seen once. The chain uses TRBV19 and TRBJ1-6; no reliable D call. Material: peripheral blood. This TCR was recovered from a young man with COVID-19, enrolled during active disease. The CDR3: CASREGPNSPLHF. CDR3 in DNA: TGTGCCAGTAGGGAGGGTCCAAATTCACCCCTCCACTTT.